The rows below give T cell receptor beta chains drawn from one sample of a study of cytomegalovirus exposure and HLA in healthy donors. The assay was immunoSEQ multiplex PCR, and TCRdb's table has in-frame clones only and misses some. The repertoire holds fewer than 150,000 clones, around three quarters seen once, with over 2.5% in the top ten. Material: PBMCs. These receptors all stem from a man aged 40-50 years in good health and CMV-seronegative. CDR3s include the opening cysteine and the closing phenylalanine or tryptophan. Fields, in order: clone size, V gene, J gene, D gene, CDR3 length, CDR3 protein, CDR3 DNA. The D gene is left open where the match is weak. Only some rows state a clone size, as once, few, many or a class for expanded clones.

abundance: NA
v_gene: TRBV2
j_gene: TRBJ2-3
d_gene: NA
len: 16
CDR3aa: CASSEGAGLLTDTQYF
CDR3nt: TGTGCCAGCAGTGAAGGCGCAGGGCTTCTAACAGATACGCAGTATTTT

abundance: NA
v_gene: TRBV11-2
j_gene: TRBJ1-2
d_gene: NA
len: 15
CDR3aa: CASSRVGGGDYGYTF
CDR3nt: TGTGCCAGCAGCAGAGTAGGGGGGGGAGACTATGGCTACACCTTC

abundance: NA
v_gene: TRBV2
j_gene: TRBJ2-7
d_gene: TRBD2
len: 15
CDR3aa: CASREEVAGGWEQYF
CDR3nt: TGTGCCAGCAGGGAAGAGGTAGCGGGAGGGTGGGAGCAGTACTTC

abundance: NA
v_gene: TRBV28
j_gene: TRBJ1-5
d_gene: TRBD1
len: 17
CDR3aa: CASSLTGVGIWNQPQHF
CDR3nt: TGTGCCAGCAGTCTCACAGGGGTAGGGATTTGGAATCAGCCCCAGCATTTT

abundance: few
v_gene: TRBV6-4
j_gene: TRBJ1-6
d_gene: TRBD1
len: 14
CDR3aa: CASRERDSNSPLHF
CDR3nt: TGTGCCAGCAGAGAAAGGGACAGTAATTCACCCCTCCACTTT

abundance: NA
v_gene: TRBV27
j_gene: TRBJ1-4
d_gene: TRBD1
len: 14
CDR3aa: CASSLFGTGGELFF
CDR3nt: TGTGCCAGTAGTTTATTTGGGACAGGAGGGGAACTGTTTTTT

abundance: few
v_gene: TRBV5-5
j_gene: TRBJ1-5
d_gene: TRBD1
len: 15
CDR3aa: CASSLEGQRNQPQHF
CDR3nt: TGTGCCAGCAGCTTGGAGGGACAGCGAAATCAGCCCCAGCATTTT

abundance: NA
v_gene: TRBV5-1
j_gene: TRBJ1-1
d_gene: TRBD1
len: 13
CDR3aa: CASSLTGGTEAFF
CDR3nt: TGCGCCAGCAGCCTGACAGGGGGGACAGAAGCTTTCTTT

abundance: NA
v_gene: TRBV2
j_gene: TRBJ2-3
d_gene: NA
len: 13
CDR3aa: CAGRPEVAGTQYF
CDR3nt: TGTGCCGGCAGGCCTGAGGTGGCGGGTACGCAGTATTTT

abundance: NA
v_gene: TRBV28
j_gene: TRBJ1-4
d_gene: NA
len: 17
CDR3aa: CASTTTSGGGKGGKLFF
CDR3nt: TGTGCCAGCACCACGACGTCTGGGGGGGGCAAGGGAGGAAAACTGTTTTTT

abundance: NA
v_gene: TRBV29-1
j_gene: TRBJ2-2
d_gene: NA
len: 14
CDR3aa: CSVGQGSDTGELFF
CDR3nt: TGCAGCGTTGGGCAGGGGTCGGACACCGGGGAGCTGTTTTTT

abundance: once
v_gene: TRBV12-5
j_gene: TRBJ2-7
d_gene: TRBD1
len: 14
CDR3aa: CASGLVTGDNEQYF
CDR3nt: TGTGCTAGTGGTTTGGTCACAGGGGACAACGAGCAGTACTTC

abundance: few
v_gene: TRBV27
j_gene: TRBJ1-1
d_gene: NA
len: 15
CDR3aa: CASSLFRVGVTEAFF
CDR3nt: TGTGCCAGCAGTTTATTTCGGGTTGGAGTCACTGAAGCTTTCTTT

abundance: NA
v_gene: TRBV5-1
j_gene: TRBJ2-1
d_gene: TRBD1
len: 17
CDR3aa: CASSFNRGTGVYNEQFF
CDR3nt: TGCGCCAGCAGCTTTAATCGGGGGACAGGGGTTTACAATGAGCAGTTCTTC

abundance: few
v_gene: TRBV11-2
j_gene: TRBJ2-1
d_gene: TRBD2
len: 17
CDR3aa: CASSFAGGPVAYNEQFF
CDR3nt: TGTGCCAGCAGCTTCGCGGGAGGGCCGGTAGCCTACAATGAGCAGTTCTTC

abundance: NA
v_gene: TRBV7-9
j_gene: TRBJ1-1
d_gene: TRBD1
len: 13
CDR3aa: CASSRQGSTEAFF
CDR3nt: TGTGCCAGCAGCCGACAGGGGAGTACTGAAGCTTTCTTT

abundance: NA
v_gene: TRBV27
j_gene: TRBJ1-5
d_gene: NA
len: 14
CDR3aa: CASSLRAGNQPQHF
CDR3nt: TGTGCCAGCAGTTTAAGGGCGGGAAATCAGCCCCAGCATTTT

abundance: NA
v_gene: TRBV28
j_gene: TRBJ2-1
d_gene: TRBD2
len: 17
CDR3aa: CASNPPGGGRDYNEQFF
CDR3nt: TGTGCCAGCAACCCCCCCGGGGGCGGGAGGGACTACAATGAGCAGTTCTTC

abundance: NA
v_gene: TRBV4-1
j_gene: TRBJ2-2
d_gene: NA
len: 20
CDR3aa: CASSQRPPARPGGVRGELFF
CDR3nt: TGCGCCAGCAGCCAGCGACCCCCTGCTAGGCCGGGCGGGGTTCGTGGGGAGCTGTTTTTT

abundance: NA
v_gene: TRBV7-2
j_gene: TRBJ1-2
d_gene: NA
len: 15
CDR3aa: CASSLSDPGDYGYTF
CDR3nt: TGTGCCAGCAGCTTATCGGATCCGGGTGACTATGGCTACACCTTC

abundance: NA
v_gene: TRBV28
j_gene: TRBJ1-1
d_gene: TRBD1
len: 19
CDR3aa: CASSFGTGVIKSLNTEAFF
CDR3nt: TGTGCCAGCAGTTTCGGGACAGGGGTCATAAAGTCCCTGAACACTGAAGCTTTCTTT

abundance: NA
v_gene: TRBV7-2
j_gene: TRBJ1-1
d_gene: NA
len: 12
CDR3aa: CASSLGGAGGFF
CDR3nt: TGTGCCAGCAGCTTAGGAGGAGCGGGGGGTTTCTTT

abundance: once
v_gene: TRBV30
j_gene: TRBJ1-2
d_gene: TRBD1
len: 17
CDR3aa: CAWSAISAGQGFYGYTF
CDR3nt: TGTGCCTGGAGTGCCATATCCGCGGGACAGGGGTTCTATGGCTACACCTTC

abundance: NA
v_gene: TRBV6-1
j_gene: TRBJ2-3
d_gene: TRBD2
len: 17
CDR3aa: CASSEGGERSGWNTQYF
CDR3nt: TGTGCCAGCAGTGAGGGGGGGGAACGGTCTGGCTGGAATACGCAGTATTTT

abundance: NA
v_gene: TRBV7-9
j_gene: TRBJ1-1
d_gene: TRBD1
len: 15
CDR3aa: CASSPRDSSDTEAFF
CDR3nt: TGTGCCAGCAGCCCCCGGGACAGCTCCGACACTGAAGCTTTCTTT

abundance: NA
v_gene: TRBV25-1
j_gene: TRBJ2-7
d_gene: NA
len: 13
CDR3aa: CASSERGIYEQYF
CDR3nt: TGTGCCAGCAGTGAAAGGGGGATCTACGAGCAGTACTTC

abundance: few
v_gene: TRBV28
j_gene: TRBJ2-1
d_gene: TRBD2
len: 15
CDR3aa: CASSFGLAGFNEQFF
CDR3nt: TGTGCCAGCAGTTTCGGGCTAGCGGGATTTAATGAGCAGTTCTTC

abundance: NA
v_gene: TRBV6-1
j_gene: TRBJ1-1
d_gene: NA
len: 13
CDR3aa: CASSESLRGRAHW
CDR3nt: TGTGCCAGCAGTGAATCCCTGCGGGGTAGGGCCCATTGG

abundance: NA
v_gene: TRBV16
j_gene: TRBJ2-3
d_gene: NA
len: 14
CDR3aa: CANSHRLGADTQYF
CDR3nt: TGTGCCAACAGCCATCGACTAGGCGCAGATACGCAGTATTTT

abundance: NA
v_gene: TRBV5-1
j_gene: TRBJ2-3
d_gene: NA
len: 18
CDR3aa: CASSLEVFGGGVTDTQYF
CDR3nt: TGCGCCAGCAGCTTGGAGGTATTCGGGGGAGGAGTCACAGATACGCAGTATTTT

abundance: NA
v_gene: TRBV7-9
j_gene: TRBJ2-1
d_gene: NA
len: 14
CDR3aa: CASSLGLARGEQFF
CDR3nt: TGTGCCAGCAGCTTAGGTCTAGCGAGGGGTGAGCAGTTCTTC

abundance: NA
v_gene: TRBV4-2
j_gene: TRBJ2-5
d_gene: TRBD2
len: 17
CDR3aa: CASSQNSGTSGGETQYF
CDR3nt: TGTGCCAGCAGCCAAAACTCCGGGACTAGCGGGGGAGAGACCCAGTACTTC

abundance: NA
v_gene: TRBV5-4
j_gene: TRBJ2-1
d_gene: TRBD2
len: 16
CDR3aa: CASSLSGGTVYNEQFF
CDR3nt: TGTGCCAGCAGCTTGTCGGGGGGAACGGTCTACAATGAGCAGTTCTTC

abundance: NA
v_gene: TRBV23-1
j_gene: TRBJ1-4
d_gene: NA
len: 17
CDR3aa: CASSQPPAEAPNEKLFF
CDR3nt: TGCGCCAGCAGTCAACCTCCGGCGGAGGCTCCTAATGAAAAACTGTTTTTT

abundance: NA
v_gene: TRBV7-2
j_gene: TRBJ1-1
d_gene: NA
len: 14
CDR3aa: CASSPGRVGTEAFF
CDR3nt: TGTGCCAGCAGCCCTGGCAGGGTTGGCACTGAAGCTTTCTTT

abundance: NA
v_gene: TRBV13
j_gene: TRBJ2-2
d_gene: TRBD2
len: 17
CDR3aa: CASSSGGLAGETGELFF
CDR3nt: TGTGCCAGCAGCTCGGGGGGACTAGCGGGAGAAACCGGGGAGCTGTTTTTT

abundance: few
v_gene: TRBV28
j_gene: TRBJ2-7
d_gene: TRBD1
len: 15
CDR3aa: CASSAPTGITYEQYF
CDR3nt: TGTGCCAGCAGTGCGCCGACAGGGATTACCTACGAGCAGTACTTC

abundance: NA
v_gene: TRBV7-9
j_gene: TRBJ2-7
d_gene: TRBD1
len: 14
CDR3aa: CASSWGQGAREQYF
CDR3nt: TGTGCCAGCAGCTGGGGACAGGGGGCGAGGGAGCAGTACTTC

abundance: NA
v_gene: TRBV2
j_gene: TRBJ2-3
d_gene: TRBD2
len: 13
CDR3aa: CASKTSGGDTQYF
CDR3nt: TGTGCCAGCAAAACTAGCGGGGGTGATACGCAGTATTTT

abundance: NA
v_gene: TRBV2
j_gene: TRBJ2-7
d_gene: NA
len: 14
CDR3aa: CASSDRASSYEQYF
CDR3nt: TGTGCCAGCAGTGACAGGGCGAGCTCCTACGAGCAGTACTTC

abundance: NA
v_gene: TRBV6-5
j_gene: TRBJ1-1
d_gene: NA
len: 13
CDR3aa: CASSYGADTEAFF
CDR3nt: TGTGCCAGCAGTTACGGGGCGGACACTGAAGCTTTCTTT

abundance: few
v_gene: TRBV7-3
j_gene: TRBJ2-7
d_gene: NA
len: 13
CDR3aa: CASSKDGDYEQYF
CDR3nt: TGTGCCAGCAGCAAAGACGGGGACTACGAGCAGTACTTC

abundance: few
v_gene: TRBV6-5
j_gene: TRBJ1-5
d_gene: TRBD1
len: 14
CDR3aa: CASSYRTGERPQHF
CDR3nt: TGTGCCAGCAGTTACCGAACAGGGGAGCGACCCCAGCATTTT

abundance: NA
v_gene: TRBV5-1
j_gene: TRBJ2-3
d_gene: TRBD1
len: 16
CDR3aa: CASSDGTGGATDTQYF
CDR3nt: TGCGCCAGCAGCGACGGGACAGGGGGCGCGACAGATACGCAGTATTTT

abundance: NA
v_gene: TRBV7-9
j_gene: TRBJ1-2
d_gene: NA
len: 14
CDR3aa: CASSLLGANYGYTF
CDR3nt: TGTGCCAGCAGCTTGCTGGGAGCTAACTATGGCTACACCTTC